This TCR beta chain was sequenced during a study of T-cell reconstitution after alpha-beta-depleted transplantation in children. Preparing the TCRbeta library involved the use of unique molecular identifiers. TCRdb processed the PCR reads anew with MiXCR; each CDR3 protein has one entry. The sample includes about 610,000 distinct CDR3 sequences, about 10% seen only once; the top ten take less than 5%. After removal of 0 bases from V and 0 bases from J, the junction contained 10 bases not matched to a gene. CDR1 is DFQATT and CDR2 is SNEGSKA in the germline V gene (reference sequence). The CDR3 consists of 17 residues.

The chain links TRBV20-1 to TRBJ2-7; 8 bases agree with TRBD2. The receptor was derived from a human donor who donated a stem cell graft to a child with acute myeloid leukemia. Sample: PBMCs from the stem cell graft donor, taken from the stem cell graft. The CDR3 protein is CSARDALAGFSSYEQYF. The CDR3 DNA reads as TGCAGTGCTAGAGATGCGCTAGCGGGCTTTAGCTCCTACGAGCAGTACTTC.